These 2 T cell receptor beta chains originate from one sample sequenced in a study of post-analysis software for immune sequencing data. Overall study findings and caveats: Among 5 or 6 TRBV segments more frequent in patients than controls were TRBV5-6, TRBV5-1 and TRBV20-1.

No antigen has been assigned to these receptors. Each TCR beta cDNA library carried unique molecular identifiers. TCRdb recomputed calls from the PCR reads with MiXCR, one row per CDR3 protein. The sample carries about 540,000 distinct CDR3 sequences, under 40% recorded once. The specimen was blood. These receptors all stem from a girl aged 2-17 years with multiple sclerosis.

This chain's CDR3 is CSVGSAQGNYGYTF. The CDR3 DNA reads as TGCAGCGTTGGGTCCGCTCAAGGAAACTATGGCTACACCTTC. The chain joins TRBV29-1 to TRBJ1-2; D gene unclear. Germline CDR1 SQVTM, CDR2 ANQGSEA. CDR3 size: 14 residues. V was clipped by 4 bases and J by 2 bases, with 14 bases between them.

This chain joins TRBV12-3 or TRBV12-4 and TRBJ1-5; TRBD1 matches 8 bases. The CDR3 has 15 amino acids. With 7 bases clipped from V and 2 bases from J, the junction kept 7 bases outside the gene matches. The CDR3 reads CASTHGQGGNQPQHF. The CDR3 nucleotides read TGTGCCAGCACCCATGGACAGGGAGGCAATCAGCCCCAGCATTTT.